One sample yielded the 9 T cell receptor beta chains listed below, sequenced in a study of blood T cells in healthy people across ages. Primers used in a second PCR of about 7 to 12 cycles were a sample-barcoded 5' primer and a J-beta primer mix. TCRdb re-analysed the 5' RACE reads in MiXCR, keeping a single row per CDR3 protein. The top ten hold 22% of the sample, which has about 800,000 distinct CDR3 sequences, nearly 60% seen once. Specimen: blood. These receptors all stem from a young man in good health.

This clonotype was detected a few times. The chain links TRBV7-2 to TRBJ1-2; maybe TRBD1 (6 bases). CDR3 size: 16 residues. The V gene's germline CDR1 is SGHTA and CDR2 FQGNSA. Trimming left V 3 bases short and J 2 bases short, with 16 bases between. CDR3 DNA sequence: TGTGCCAGCAGCTTGGAGGGGGGGCGGGAAAACTATGGCTACACCTTC. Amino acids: CASSLEGGRENYGYTF.

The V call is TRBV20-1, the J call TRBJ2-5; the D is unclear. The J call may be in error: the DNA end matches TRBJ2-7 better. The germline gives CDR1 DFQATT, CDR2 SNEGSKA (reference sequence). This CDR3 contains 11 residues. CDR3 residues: CSAPQTYEQYF. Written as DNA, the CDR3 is TGCAGTGCCCCTCAAACGTACGAGCAGTACTTC.

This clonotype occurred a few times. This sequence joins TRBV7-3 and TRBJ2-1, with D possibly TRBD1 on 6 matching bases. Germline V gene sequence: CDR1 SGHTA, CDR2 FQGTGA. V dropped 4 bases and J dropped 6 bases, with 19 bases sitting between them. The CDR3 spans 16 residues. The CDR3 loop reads CASSSGGTLVGNEQFF. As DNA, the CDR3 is TGTGCCAGCAGCTCGGGTGGGACACTAGTCGGCAATGAGCAGTTCTTC.

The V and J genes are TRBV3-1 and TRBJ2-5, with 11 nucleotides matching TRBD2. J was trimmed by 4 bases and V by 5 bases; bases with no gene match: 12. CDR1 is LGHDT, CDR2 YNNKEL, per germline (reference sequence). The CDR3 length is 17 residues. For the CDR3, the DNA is TGTGCCAGCAGCTACTCGTCTGGGCTAGCGGGAGGAGAGACCCAGTACTTC. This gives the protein CASSYSSGLAGGETQYF.

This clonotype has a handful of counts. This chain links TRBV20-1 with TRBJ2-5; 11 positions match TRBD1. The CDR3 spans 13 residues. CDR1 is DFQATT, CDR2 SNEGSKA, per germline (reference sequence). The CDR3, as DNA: TGCAGAGTGGATGGGACAGGGGGAAGAGAGCAGTACTTC. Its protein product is CRVDGTGGREQYF.

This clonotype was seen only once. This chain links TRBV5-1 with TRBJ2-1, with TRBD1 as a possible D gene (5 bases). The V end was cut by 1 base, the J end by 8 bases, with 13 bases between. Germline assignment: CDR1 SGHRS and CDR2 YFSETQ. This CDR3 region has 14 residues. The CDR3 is CASSLPGFGDEQFF. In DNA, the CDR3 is TGCGCCAGCAGCTTGCCAGGGTTTGGAGATGAGCAGTTCTTC. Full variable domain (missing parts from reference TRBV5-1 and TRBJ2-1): KAGVTQTPRYLIKTRGQQVTLSCSPISGHRSVSWYQQTPGQGLQFLFEYFSETQRNKGNFPGRFSGRQFSNSRSEMNVSTLELGDSALYLCASSLPGFGDEQFFGPGTRLTVL.

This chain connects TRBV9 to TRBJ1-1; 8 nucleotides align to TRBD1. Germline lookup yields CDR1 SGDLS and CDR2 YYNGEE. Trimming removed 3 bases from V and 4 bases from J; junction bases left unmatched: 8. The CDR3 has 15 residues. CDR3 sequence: CASSAMTGAGTEAFF. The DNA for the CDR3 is TGTGCCAGCAGCGCGATGACAGGGGCGGGCACTGAAGCTTTCTTT. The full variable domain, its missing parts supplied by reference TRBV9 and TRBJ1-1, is DSGVTQTPKHLITATGQRVTLRCSPRSGDLSVYWYQQSLDQGLQFLIQYYNGEERAKGNILERFSAQQFPDLHSELNLSSLELGDSALYFCASSAMTGAGTEAFFGQGTRLTVV.

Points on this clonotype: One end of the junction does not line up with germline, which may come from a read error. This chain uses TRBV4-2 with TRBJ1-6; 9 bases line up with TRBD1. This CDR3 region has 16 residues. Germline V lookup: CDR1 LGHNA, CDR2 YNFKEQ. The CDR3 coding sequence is TGTGCCAGCGGCCAGGGGACAGGGTCACGTAATTCACCCCTCCACTTT. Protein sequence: CASGQGTGSRNSPLHF.

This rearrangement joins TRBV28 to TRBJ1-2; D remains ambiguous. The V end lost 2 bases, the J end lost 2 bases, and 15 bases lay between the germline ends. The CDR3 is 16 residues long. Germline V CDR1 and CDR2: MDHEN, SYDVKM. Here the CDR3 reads CASSLIPIGRNYGYTF. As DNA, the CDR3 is TGTGCCAGCAGTTTAATCCCAATCGGCAGGAACTATGGCTACACCTTC.